The 29 T cell receptor beta chains listed next were all sequenced from one sample in a study of cytomegalovirus exposure and HLA in healthy donors. PCR primers comprised 60 Vbeta and 13 Jbeta primers. The table came from immunoSEQ multiplex PCR; TCRdb's copy has only in-frame clones and leaves some out. There are approximately 150,000 clones in the sample; 77% occur only once, and approximately 1.6% lies in the top ten. Sequenced material: PBMCs. All receptors come from a young woman in good health and CMV-seronegative.

The rearrangement joins TRBV7-3 to TRBJ2-5; perhaps TRBD1 as D (8 bases). V was shortened by 5 bases and J by 5 bases, with 15 bases between the two germline ends. The CDR3 is made up of 14 amino acids. Germline V lookup: CDR1 SGHTA, CDR2 FQGTGA. The CDR3 sequence is CASSLRGRGETQYF. The CDR3 DNA sequence: TGTGCCAGCAGCCTCAGGGGGCGGGGGGAGACCCAGTACTTC.

V is TRBV19 and J is TRBJ1-4; TRBD1 matches 7 bases. The CDR3 contains 14 residues. Germline-derived CDR1 and CDR2 are LNHDA and SQIVND (reference sequence). J lost 11 bases, V lost 3 bases, and 9 bases had no gene match. In nucleotides, the CDR3 is TGTGCCAGTAGTATTGAAACAGGGGCTGTCAAACTGTTTTTT. Residues: CASSIETGAVKLFF.

This clone appeared once. V is TRBV5-1 and J is TRBJ2-1; 14 bases are a match to TRBD2. Germline CDR1 is SGHRS and CDR2 is YFSETQ. V was clipped by 1 base and J by 8 bases; unmatched bases: 5. The CDR3 consists of 16 residues. CDR3 protein: CASSLWGLAGADEQFF. Written as DNA, the CDR3 is TGCGCCAGCAGCTTGTGGGGACTAGCGGGAGCCGATGAGCAGTTCTTC.

This chain links TRBV7-3 with TRBJ2-3; 7 positions match TRBD1. The germline CDR1 and CDR2 sequences are SGHTA and FQGTGA. There are 15 residues in the CDR3. J was trimmed by 2 bases and V by 6 bases; bases with no gene match: 8. The CDR3 nucleotides read TGTGCCAGCAGTATCCGGACAGGAAACACAGATACGCAGTATTTT. It is translated as CASSIRTGNTDTQYF.

Only a few counts were recorded for this clone. The chain couples TRBV21-1 to TRBJ2-1; TRBD1 is taken as the D call from the table, unchecked against the DNA. TRBV21-1 is noted as a pseudogene. The CDR3 extends over 13 amino acids. In DNA form, the CDR3 reads TGTGCCAGCACCCCTCACCCAGGGGTGAGGCAGTTCTTC. Its protein is CASTPHPGVRQFF.

CDR3 DNA sequence: TGTGCCTGGAGCGCGTTACAGGGGGTAAATCAGCCCCAGCATTTT. Protein: CAWSALQGVNQPQHF. The rearrangement links TRBV30 to TRBJ1-5; the match to TRBD1 covers 8 bases. V lost 3 bases, J lost 4 bases, and 8 bases stayed unmatched. Germline V CDR1 and CDR2: GTSNPN, SVGIG (reference sequence). The CDR3 extends over 15 amino acids. The variable domain in full, completed from reference TRBV30 and TRBJ1-5, reads SQTIHQWPATLVQPVGSPLSLECTVEGTSNPNLYWYRQAAGRGLQLLFYSVGIGQISSEVPQNLSASRPQDRQFILSSKKLLLSDSGFYLCAWSALQGVNQPQHFGDGTRLSIL.

This clone was counted once. The V gene is TRBV2, the J gene TRBJ2-7, with D perhaps matching TRBD1 (5 bases). The CDR3 loop spans 14 amino acids. The V gene lost 0 bases and the J gene lost 3 bases, with 9 bases spanning the gap. CDR1 SNHLY and CDR2 FYNNEI come from the germline V gene. CDR3 region: CASSEASQGYEQYF. CDR3 nucleotides: TGTGCCAGCAGTGAAGCGTCCCAGGGCTACGAGCAGTACTTC.

The chain employs TRBV27 and TRBJ2-6; D perhaps matches TRBD2 (6 bases). The CDR3 is made up of 18 amino acids. Trimming cost V 2 bases and J 1 base, with 15 bases left between them. Germline CDR1 MNHEY, CDR2 SMNVEV (reference sequence). The CDR3 here is CASSLAAFAGSGANVLTF. The CDR3 bases are TGTGCCAGCAGTTTAGCGGCTTTTGCGGGGTCTGGGGCCAACGTCCTGACTTTC.

This clone was recorded once. V usage is TRBV6-5 and J usage is TRBJ1-2; no firm D call. Trimming took 4 bases from V and 4 from J, leaving 10 bases between them. Germline V gene sequence: CDR1 MNHEY, CDR2 SVGAGI. The CDR3 is 13 residues long. The CDR3 sequence is CASSSGSVYGYTF. CDR3 coding DNA: TGTGCCAGCAGTTCCGGGAGCGTCTATGGCTACACCTTC.

The rearrangement joins TRBV5-1 to TRBJ1-1, with 8 bases lining up with TRBD1. CDR3 length equals 15 residues. Germline assignment: CDR1 SGHRS and CDR2 YFSETQ. The ends lost 6 bases at V and 0 bases at J; junction bases unmatched: 7. As DNA, the CDR3 is TGCGCCAGCACCCTCGACAGGGGAATGAACACTGAAGCTTTCTTT. Protein: CASTLDRGMNTEAFF.

Comments on this clone: Additional DNA sequences in this sample encode the identical CDR3. V gene TRBV27 combines with J gene TRBJ2-1, with a possible D match to TRBD2 (5 bases). This CDR3 region has 12 residues. V was trimmed by 3 bases and J by 7 bases, leaving 7 bases between them. Per germline, CDR1 MNHEY and CDR2 SMNVEV (reference sequence). The CDR3 region has the DNA TGTGCCAGCAGTTTTAGAGGGAATGAGCAGTTCTTC. Encoded protein: CASSFRGNEQFF.

CDR3 in amino acids: CASMGTAYEQYF. The CDR3 DNA reads as TGTGCCAGCATGGGGACAGCCTACGAGCAGTACTTC. The chain uses TRBV6-1 and TRBJ2-7; 7 bases map to TRBD1. This CDR3 has 12 amino acids. Germline V gene sequence: CDR1 MNHNS, CDR2 SASEGT. V shed 7 bases and J 2 bases; nucleotides not matched to a gene: 2.

This clone has a handful of counts. This chain joins TRBV15 and TRBJ2-2, with 11 positions matching TRBD1. Germline-derived CDR1 and CDR2 are LNHNV and YYDKDF (reference sequence). Trimming cost V 4 bases and J 6 bases; bases outside gene matches: 7. The CDR3 has 16 residues. CDR3 coding DNA: TGTGCCACCAGCATCCCCCCGGGACAGGGGGCCGGGGAGCTGTTTTTT. Protein: CATSIPPGQGAGELFF.

J is TRBJ1-1 and V is TRBV5-1, with D maybe TRBD1 (5 bases). The CDR3 sequence is 13 residues long. CDR1 is SGHRS and CDR2 is YFSETQ in the germline V gene. Trimming stripped 4 bases from V and 7 bases from J, with 14 bases between. The CDR3 nucleotides read TGCGCCAGCAGCGCCCGGGACGGGAGTGAAGCTTTCTTT. Translation: CASSARDGSEAFF.

This chain joins TRBV2 and TRBJ2-7; no clear D. Germline CDR1 SNHLY, CDR2 FYNNEI. V was clipped by 4 bases and J by 0 bases, with 4 bases between them. This CDR3 has 12 residues. The CDR3: CASSGHSYEQYF. CDR3 bases: TGTGCCAGCAGTGGACACTCCTACGAGCAGTACTTC.

The V gene is TRBV5-4, the J gene TRBJ1-4, with TRBD1 matching over 12 bases. J lost 3 bases, V lost 2 bases, and 8 bases had no gene match. CDR3 length: 18 residues. Per germline, CDR1 SGHNT and CDR2 YYREEE (reference sequence). DNA for the CDR3: TGTGCCAGCAGCTTCGGGACAGGGGGCTATCTGGCTAATGAAAAACTGTTTTTT. It specifies CASSFGTGGYLANEKLFF.

This chain uses TRBV7-9 with TRBJ2-7; TRBD2 matches at 9 bases. V shed 5 bases and J 5 bases; nucleotides not matched to a gene: 13. CDR1 is SEHNR, CDR2 FQNEAQ, per germline (reference sequence). The CDR3 has 16 amino acids. The CDR3 spells CASSPRLFSGSDEQYF. The DNA for the CDR3 is TGTGCCAGCAGCCCGCGCCTTTTTAGCGGGAGTGACGAGCAGTACTTC.

Here the CDR3 reads CASSTRLRGTYEQYF. The CDR3, as DNA: TGTGCCAGCAGTACTCGGCTCAGAGGAACCTACGAGCAGTACTTC. The V gene is TRBV27, the J gene TRBJ2-7; D call uncertain. V was clipped by 5 bases and J by 2 bases, with 16 bases between them. CDR3 length equals 15 residues. Germline CDR1 MNHEY, CDR2 SMNVEV (reference sequence).

The chain recombines TRBV27 with TRBJ2-1; possibly TRBD1 for D (7 bases). Germline V gives CDR1 MNHEY, CDR2 SMNVEV (reference sequence). With 5 bases removed from V and 8 bases from J, the gap between germline ends came to 16 bases. CDR3 length equals 14 residues. The CDR3 DNA is TGTGCCAGCAGTAGCGCCAGGGGGGCCCATGAGCAGTTCTTC. As protein: CASSSARGAHEQFF.

The sample holds one count of this clone. This rearrangement joins TRBV5-1 to TRBJ1-2, with a possible D match to TRBD1 (5 bases). Trimming shortened V by 0 bases and J by 0 bases, and 18 bases separated the two germline ends. The CDR3 is 18 residues long. Looked up from germline, CDR1 is SGHRS and CDR2 is YFSETQ. The CDR3 DNA reads as TGCGCCAGCAGCTTGGGGAAGGGACTGGCGAGGGCTAACTATGGCTACACCTTC. Protein: CASSLGKGLARANYGYTF.

The V gene is TRBV2, the J gene TRBJ1-1, with D possibly being TRBD1 (5 bases). From germline, CDR1 is SNHLY and CDR2 FYNNEI. Between the trimmed V and J ends, which lost 5 bases and 3 bases, there was a span of 7 bases. This CDR3 region has 12 residues. CDR3 coding DNA: TGTGCCAGCAGTATCAGGGACACTGAAGCTTTCTTT. Amino acids: CASSIRDTEAFF.

This clone was seen a single time. The chain couples TRBV4-2 to TRBJ1-1; unclear D gene. Germline V gene lookup returns CDR1 LGHNA and CDR2 YNFKEQ. V was shortened by 0 bases and J by 6 bases, with 11 bases between the two germline ends. This CDR3 is 14 amino acids long. As DNA, the CDR3 is TGTGCCAGCAGCCAAGATGGAGCAAAAGCTGAAGCTTTCTTT. As protein: CASSQDGAKAEAFF.

V is TRBV6-5 and J is TRBJ1-1, with a weak D call TRBD1 (5 bases). V lost 0 bases and J 5 bases, leaving 13 bases between the germline ends. Germline V lookup: CDR1 MNHEY, CDR2 SVGAGI. The CDR3 totals 15 residues. DNA for the CDR3: TGTGCCAGCAGTTACTCGAAGTGGGGCAGGACTGAAGCTTTCTTT. This codes for CASSYSKWGRTEAFF.

This rearrangement joins TRBV15 to TRBJ2-3, with 13 positions matching TRBD2. With V trimmed by 3 bases and J by 1 base, 19 bases remained unmatched. The germline CDR1 and CDR2 sequences are LNHNV and YYDKDF (reference sequence). The CDR3 loop spans 22 amino acids. The CDR3 protein is CATSSSNLVTSGRVGGTDTQYF. The CDR3 DNA sequence: TGTGCCACCAGCAGTTCTAATTTAGTAACTAGCGGGAGGGTCGGAGGCACAGATACGCAGTATTTT. The full variable domain, rest sourced from reference TRBV15 and TRBJ2-3, is DAMVIQNPRYQVTQFGKPVTLSCSQTLNHNVMYWYQQKSSQAPKLLFHYYDKDFNNEADTPDNFQSRRPNTSFCFLDIRSPGLGDTAMYLCATSSSNLVTSGRVGGTDTQYFGPGTRLTVL.

This chain links TRBV10-3 with TRBJ1-5, with D perhaps TRBD1 (5 bases). This CDR3 is 13 amino acids long. The germline V gene encodes CDR1 ENHRY and CDR2 SYGVKD. The germline V and J ends were trimmed by 6 bases and 4 bases, with 10 bases remaining between them. This CDR3 is CAIRAGLNQPQHF. For the CDR3, the DNA is TGTGCCATCAGGGCAGGGTTGAATCAGCCCCAGCATTTT.

The V and J genes are TRBV5-1 and TRBJ2-3; TRBD1 matches at 7 bases. CDR1 is SGHRS and CDR2 is YFSETQ in the germline V gene. Trimming took 4 bases from V and 3 from J; bases not matched to a gene: 8. The CDR3 sequence is 15 residues long. Here the CDR3 DNA reads TGCGCCAGCAGCACCTTCACAGGGGAAACAGATACGCAGTATTTT. Its protein is CASSTFTGETDTQYF.

The chain uses TRBV6-1 and TRBJ1-5; no firm D call. With 8 bases removed from V and 4 bases from J, the gap between germline ends came to 15 bases. This CDR3 region has 14 residues. CDR1 is MNHNS and CDR2 is SASEGT in the germline V gene. The CDR3: CASLMTPSNQPQHF. In DNA form, the CDR3 reads TGTGCCAGCCTGATGACACCGAGTAATCAGCCCCAGCATTTT.

The chain recombines TRBV6-6 with TRBJ2-5; 7 positions agree with TRBD1. The J call may be wrong; the DNA end is better matched by TRBJ2-7. CDR1 and CDR2 from the germline V gene are MNHNY and SVGAGI (reference sequence). The CDR3 totals 13 residues. The CDR3 DNA reads TGTGCCAGCAGCCGAGCCGACAGGGACGAGCAGTACTTC. Protein: CASSRADRDEQYF.

The gene calls are TRBV29-1 and TRBJ2-1, with 13 nucleotides matching TRBD2. Germline assignment: CDR1 SQVTM and CDR2 ANQGSEA. CDR3 length: 14 residues. Germline trimming cut 3 bases from V and 9 bases from J; bases unmatched to any gene: 5. The CDR3 sequence is CSVDGLAGVGEQFF. The CDR3 bases are TGCAGCGTTGATGGACTAGCGGGAGTCGGTGAGCAGTTCTTC.